The 3 T cell receptor beta chains below were found in one sample sequenced in a study of blood T cells in healthy people across ages. The use of a sample-barcoded 5' primer and a J-beta primer mix characterized a second PCR of about 7 to 12 cycles. TCRdb recomputed calls from the 5' RACE reads with MiXCR, one row per CDR3 protein. The sample lists hundreds of thousands of distinct CDR3 sequences, around 41% seen once, with about 30% in the top ten. Sequenced: blood. The receptors were gathered from a man older than 75 in good health.

The rearrangement joins TRBV3-1 to TRBJ2-7, with D possibly TRBD2 on 6 matching bases. The germline gives CDR1 LGHDT, CDR2 YNNKEL (reference sequence). This CDR3 region has 15 residues. V lost 4 bases and J 4 bases, leaving 17 bases between the germline ends. As DNA, the CDR3 is TGTGCCAGCAGCCCCAGCGGGCGGCAAGGGTACGAGCAGTACTTC. It specifies CASSPSGRQGYEQYF.

Many counts were recorded for this clonotype. This chain's CDR3 is CSVLVAEETQYF. For the CDR3, the DNA is TGCAGCGTTTTGGTAGCGGAAGAGACCCAGTACTTC. The rearrangement uses TRBV29-1 and TRBJ2-5; a weak D match, TRBD2 (6 bases). The germline gives CDR1 SQVTM, CDR2 ANQGSEA. The CDR3 runs 12 residues. Trimming pared 5 bases from V and 3 bases from J, leaving 10 bases between.

The J gene is TRBJ1-1, the V gene TRBV2; D is uncertain. V lost 7 bases and J lost 1, with 13 bases in between. The germline gives CDR1 SNHLY, CDR2 FYNNEI. The CDR3 sequence is 14 residues long. The CDR3: CASNPERRNTEAFF. The DNA of the CDR3 is TGTGCCAGCAATCCTGAGCGTCGGAACACTGAAGCTTTCTTT.